Listed below are T cell receptor beta chains from one sample, sequenced in a study of PD-1 blockade in classical Hodgkin lymphoma. The protocol was immunoSEQ multiplex PCR, while the TCRdb copy is restricted to in-frame clones and leaves out a portion. This sample has 100,000 or so clones, with roughly 91% found just once. The sequencing here drew on peripheral blood mononuclear cells (PBMCs), taken before the fourth cycle of nivolumab. Every receptor here comes from a human donor with classical Hodgkin lymphoma. Both conserved end residues are trimmed from each CDR3. Some rows have no size entry. The others give once, few or many, or a class for an expanded clone.

j_call v_call clone_size cdr3_aa
TRBJ2-5 TRBV5-8 once ASSRGLAGGVGETQY
TRBJ2-7 TRBV28 . ASSLMGQGAYEQY
TRBJ2-5 TRBV28 once ASSFDRGGGETQY
TRBJ2-5 TRBV29-1 . SVAYLQETQY
TRBJ1-2 TRBV7-9 . ASSSDRAYT
TRBJ1-4 TRBV6-1 . ASSEFTRGSTNEKLF
TRBJ2-3 TRBV9 . ASSEAGGRLTDTQY
TRBJ1-3 TRBV28 . ASSFVPLGGTIY
TRBJ2-3 TRBV5-4 . ASSLPSGAPSSTDTQY
TRBJ2-3 TRBV30 . AWSLSTDTQY
TRBJ1-1 TRBV19 once ASNHAGDRDPEAF
TRBJ2-1 TRBV7-8 . ASSRRRASGASYNEQF
TRBJ2-5 TRBV5-4 . ASSKGASGSLEETQY
TRBJ1-5 TRBV10-3 . AISERAGNQPQH
TRBJ2-1 TRBV2 . ASKGIEAGNEQF
TRBJ2-3 TRBV9 . ASSALPDTQY
TRBJ2-7 TRBV11-2 . ASSLVRGKGSEQY
TRBJ1-2 TRBV5-1 . ASSLGLNYGYT
TRBJ2-2 TRBV27 . ASSFGRRASGELF
TRBJ1-1 TRBV6-1 . ASIIGQLNTEAF
TRBJ1-4 TRBV7-8 few ASSLAWTGTNEKLF
TRBJ2-1 TRBV29-1 . SVGHIPYNEQF
TRBJ2-1 TRBV7-6 . ASSLGGNSYNEQF
TRBJ2-1 TRBV30 . AWSGTGYNEQF
TRBJ2-1 TRBV28 . ASSLGDPDNEQF
TRBJ2-3 TRBV6-5 . ASSTPGDTQY
TRBJ1-1 TRBV28 once ASSFRLTEAF
TRBJ2-7 TRBV10-3 . AISESLIGGGEQY
TRBJ2-5 TRBV7-8 once ASSRLAVGVETQY
TRBJ2-3 TRBV11-2 . ASTFSGLAGSTDTQY
TRBJ2-7 TRBV12-5 once ASGLVPGLFLDEQY
TRBJ2-2 TRBV5-1 . ASSLRTGLVGELF
TRBJ1-1 TRBV10-3 . AISPDRANTEAF
TRBJ2-5 TRBV4-1 . ASTTGLLKRERETQY
TRBJ2-1 TRBV5-1 . ASSSLGGASNEQF
TRBJ1-6 TRBV27 . ASSLGQGKASPLH
TRBJ2-7 TRBV27 . ASSWGGEQY
TRBJ2-1 TRBV6-4 . ASSVISGRGEQF
TRBJ1-2 TRBV18 . ASSPRDGGYT
TRBJ1-1 TRBV5-1 . ASSLLEGGRGTEAF
TRBJ1-1 TRBV19 . ASSIGEVPSTEAF
TRBJ2-1 TRBV15 . ATSSGPSGGEQF
TRBJ2-7 TRBV28 . ASSLPSGIYEQY
TRBJ2-7 TRBV6-6 . ASSRDSTYEQY
TRBJ2-7 TRBV2 . ASSVTSGSMDEQY
TRBJ2-5 TRBV4-1 . ASSQEAGGASETQY
TRBJ2-7 TRBV7-2 few ASSLGGLAVAYEQY
TRBJ2-3 TRBV4-2 . ASSQGGLAGILARDTQY
TRBJ1-4 TRBV6-1 . ASRTYATNEKLF
TRBJ2-1 TRBV5-1 once ASSLGGAYSNEQF
TRBJ1-5 TRBV11-2 . ASSLDRVHQPQH
TRBJ2-5 TRBV28 . ASKGTYQETQY
TRBJ1-3 TRBV2 . ASTQGGSSGNTIY